Listed below are T cell receptor beta chains from one sample, sequenced in a study of identical twins. TCRdb reprocessed the 5' RACE reads with MiXCR, giving one entry per CDR3 protein. The sample holds around 250,000 distinct CDR3 sequences, about 8.3% seen once. This sample was shared with a second study, whose subject was yellow fever vaccine responses in identical twins.

Sequencing input: CD8+ T cells sorted from blood. Receptors originate from a young woman in good health. Each CDR3 is given with its conserved first and last residue. The order of the fields is J gene, CDR3 length, V gene, clone size, D gene, CDR3 DNA, CDR3 protein. The D gene is left open where the match is weak. Size is omitted from some rows. Given values are once, few, many or a class for expanded clones.

>TRBJ2-7|12|TRBV29-1|few|TRBD1
TGCAGCGTCTGGACAGGGGACTACGAGCAGTACTTC
CSVWTGDYEQYF
>TRBJ2-3|15|TRBV6-4|.|TRBD2
TGTGCCAGCAGTGATCCGGGAGGGAGCACAGATACGCAGTATTTT
CASSDPGGSTDTQYF
>TRBJ2-2|14|TRBV6-1|many|.
TGTGCCAGCGAAAGACAGACGAACACCGGGGAGCTGTTTTTT
CASERQTNTGELFF
>TRBJ1-3|15|TRBV2|.|.
TGTGCCAGCAGTGACCCGACGGCAGTTAGAAACACCATATATTTT
CASSDPTAVRNTIYF
>TRBJ2-7|14|TRBV4-3|few|.
TGCGCCAGCAGCCAAGCCAGGGCGGGCTACGAGCAGTACTTC
CASSQARAGYEQYF
>TRBJ2-7|13|TRBV29-1|.|.
TGCAGCGTTGGGGGTGGGGAAGTATTCGAGCAGTACTTC
CSVGGGEVFEQYF
>TRBJ2-3|16|TRBV7-2|.|TRBD2
TGTGCCAGCAGTAGGCTAGCGGGGGGCAGCACAGATACGCAGTATTTT
CASSRLAGGSTDTQYF
>TRBJ1-2|15|TRBV5-1|few|TRBD1
TGCGCCAGCAGCGAAGGACAGGTTGAGGACTATGGCTACACCTTC
CASSEGQVEDYGYTF
>TRBJ1-2|11|TRBV12-3/TRBV12-4|many|.
TGTGCCAGCAGTTTTCTGGAGGGGGTCACCTTC
CASSFLEGVTF
>TRBJ2-7|11|TRBV20-1|few|.
TGCAGTGCTGGGGATATTTACGAGCAGTACTTC
CSAGDIYEQYF
>TRBJ2-1|18|TRBV3-1|.|.
TGTGCCAGCAGCCGATCGCTCGGCACCGGGGGCCCCTACAATGAGCAGTTCTTC
CASSRSLGTGGPYNEQFF
>TRBJ2-1|14|TRBV12-3/TRBV12-4|.|TRBD2
TGTGCCAGCAGTTTCAGCGGGGGGGACAATGAGCAGTTCTTC
CASSFSGGDNEQFF
>TRBJ1-2|11|TRBV29-1|many|.
TGCAGCGCCGTCGACAGCTATGGCTACACCTTC
CSAVDSYGYTF
>TRBJ2-5|15|TRBV20-1|few|TRBD1
TGCAGTGCTAGAGTCGCCCGGACAGGGGAGGAGACCCAGTACTTC
CSARVARTGEETQYF
>TRBJ2-3|20|TRBV20-1|few|.
TGCAGTGCTAGAGCCCTGGAGGGTAGACCGACCACCCTCAGGGAGGATACGCAGTATTTT
CSARALEGRPTTLREDTQYF
>TRBJ2-7|13|TRBV29-1|many|TRBD2
TGCAGCGCCGAGGTAGCGGGGACCTACGAGCAGTACTTC
CSAEVAGTYEQYF
>TRBJ1-1|12|TRBV10-3|many|.
TGTGCCATCAGTGACGGGAACACTGAAGCTTTCTTT
CAISDGNTEAFF
>TRBJ2-7|13|TRBV12-3/TRBV12-4|.|TRBD1
TGTGCCAGCAGTTTAGAGACAGGGGGCGCGCAGTACTTC
CASSLETGGAQYF
>TRBJ1-1|15|TRBV7-9|few|TRBD1
TGTGCCAGCAGGAAAAAGACAGGGGGCAACACTGAAGCTTTCTTT
CASRKKTGGNTEAFF
>TRBJ2-1|14|TRBV28|many|.
TGTGCCAGCAGTCCCCCCGGGACACACAATGAGCAGTTCTTC
CASSPPGTHNEQFF
>TRBJ2-1|13|TRBV20-1|.|.
TGCAGTGCTAGACTACCAGATTACAATGAGCAGTTCTTC
CSARLPDYNEQFF
>TRBJ2-3|15|TRBV7-3|many|TRBD2
TGTGCCAGCAGGGATAGCGGGGCTAGCACAGATACGCAGTATTTT
CASRDSGASTDTQYF
>TRBJ2-7|13|TRBV6-2/TRBV6-3|many|.
TGTGCCAGCAGTTACTCGAGTGGGACCATGTCATACTTC
CASSYSSGTMSYF
>TRBJ2-7|14|TRBV4-3|many|TRBD1
TGCGCCAGCAGCCCTGGGACAGGGGACTACGAGCAGTACTTC
CASSPGTGDYEQYF
>TRBJ1-1|15|TRBV4-3|.|TRBD1
TGCGCCAGCAGCCAAGGGAACAGGGGTAACACTGAAGCTTTCTTT
CASSQGNRGNTEAFF
>TRBJ2-5|15|TRBV28|.|.
TGTGCCAGCACTCAGCGCGAAAGACCTCAAGAGACCCAGTACTTC
CASTQRERPQETQYF
>TRBJ2-1|14|TRBV29-1|many|TRBD2
TGCAGCGTGGGTAGCGGGGCTCCCTACAATGAGCAGTTCTTC
CSVGSGAPYNEQFF
>TRBJ2-7|15|TRBV12-3/TRBV12-4|few|.
TGTGCCAGCAGTTTGTCTGGGACACCTGTCTACGAGCAGTACTTC
CASSLSGTPVYEQYF
>TRBJ1-1|12|TRBV5-1|many|.
TGCGCCAGCAGCTTTGACCACACTGAAGCTTTCTTT
CASSFDHTEAFF
>TRBJ2-7|15|TRBV18|many|TRBD1
TGTGCCAGCTCACCGGACAGGCGTCTTCCCTACGAGCAGTACTTC
CASSPDRRLPYEQYF
>TRBJ2-7|13|TRBV28|many|TRBD1
TGTGCCAGCCGCCGGGACAGCACCTACGAGCAGTACTTC
CASRRDSTYEQYF
>TRBJ2-7|14|TRBV27|many|.
TGTGCCAGCAGTTTGCGGGGAGGCGTCTACGAGCAGTACTTC
CASSLRGGVYEQYF
>TRBJ2-5|16|TRBV6-1|few|TRBD1
TGTGCCAGCAGCCCACGACAGGGGGCCCCGCAAGAGACCCAGTACTTC
CASSPRQGAPQETQYF
>TRBJ1-1|16|TRBV5-1|few|TRBD1
TGCGCCAGCAGCTTGCCAGGGGGATCTAGTTACACTGAAGCTTTCTTT
CASSLPGGSSYTEAFF
>TRBJ2-1|13|TRBV5-1|few|TRBD1
TGCGCCAGCAGCACGGGGACAGCACTTGAGCAGTTCTTC
CASSTGTALEQFF
>TRBJ2-1|13|TRBV6-2/TRBV6-3|.|.
TGTGCCGTTCGGACTGAAAATTACAATGAGCAGTTCTTC
CAVRTENYNEQFF
>TRBJ2-7|13|TRBV20-1|few|TRBD2
TGCAGTGCTAGAGGGTCTGGGGGGGTCGAGCAGTACTTC
CSARGSGGVEQYF
>TRBJ2-7|14|TRBV19|few|.
TGTGCCAGTACCCTTACAGGGACCTCCTACGAGCAGTACTTC
CASTLTGTSYEQYF
>TRBJ2-1|14|TRBV9|.|.
TGTGCCAGCAGCGCCCCCCGGGCCTGGAATGAGCAGTTCTTC
CASSAPRAWNEQFF
>TRBJ2-2|15|TRBV28|many|TRBD2
TGTGCCAGCAGTTCCGTAGCGGGAGTACCCGGGGAGCTGTTTTTT
CASSSVAGVPGELFF
>TRBJ2-7|15|TRBV4-3|many|.
TGCGCCAGCAGCCAATATAACAGGGCAGACTACGAGCAGTACTTC
CASSQYNRADYEQYF
>TRBJ2-7|14|TRBV5-6|few|.
TGTGCCAGCAGCTTGTCCCCGAAGCCCTACGAGCAGTACTTC
CASSLSPKPYEQYF
>TRBJ2-7|20|TRBV21-1|few|.
TGTGCCAGCAGCAAAGCGTTGGACAGGGGAAGGCCCTGGAGCTCCTACGAGCAGTACTTC
CASSKALDRGRPWSSYEQYF
>TRBJ2-1|13|TRBV11-2|few|.
TGTGCCAGCAGCTCGTGGTTTGGCGATGAGCAGTTCTTC
CASSSWFGDEQFF
>TRBJ2-3|16|TRBV4-2|.|TRBD2
TGTGCCAGCAGCCATGAACTAGCGGGAGGAGGAGATACGCAGTATTTT
CASSHELAGGGDTQYF
>TRBJ2-6|20|TRBV15|many|.
TGTGCCACCAGCAGAGATTACCACGACCTAAAGAACTCTGGGGCCAACGTCCTGACTTTC
CATSRDYHDLKNSGANVLTF
>TRBJ1-2|13|TRBV29-1|many|.
TGCAGCGTTGCCCTCGGTGGTAACTATGGCTACACCTTC
CSVALGGNYGYTF
>TRBJ1-5|13|TRBV5-1|.|TRBD1
TGCGCCAGCAGCAGGACAGGGGGTCAGCCCCAGCATTTT
CASSRTGGQPQHF
>TRBJ2-5|13|TRBV6-2/TRBV6-3|.|.
TGTGCCAGCAGTTACGGTTTAGGGGAGACCCAGTACTTC
CASSYGLGETQYF
>TRBJ2-5|13|TRBV13|few|.
TGTGCCAGCAGCTTGGACCTCACAGAGACCCAGTACTTC
CASSLDLTETQYF